The 10 T cell receptor beta chains presented below share a single source sample, sequenced in a study of blood T cell repertoires in COVID-19. TCRdb's table, derived via immunoSEQ multiplex PCR, lists solely in-frame clones and lacks some. The sample shows about 150,000 clones, roughly 87% of them seen only once. The sequencing sample was made of peripheral blood. These receptors came from a human donor in a cohort sampled during active COVID-19.

The V gene is TRBV5-1, the J gene TRBJ1-4; no clear D. This CDR3 comprises 15 residues. Germline V lookup: CDR1 SGHRS, CDR2 YFSETQ. The V and J ends lost 2 bases and 0 bases respectively, with 8 bases between them. CDR3 nucleotides: TGCGCCAGCAGCTTTACTCCTGCAACTAATGAAAAACTGTTTTTT. This sequence encodes CASSFTPATNEKLFF.

The rearrangement joins TRBV5-1 to TRBJ2-3; 15 bases line up with TRBD2. With 3 bases clipped from V and 1 base from J, the junction kept 6 bases outside the gene matches. CDR1 SGHRS and CDR2 YFSETQ come from the germline V gene. The CDR3 contains 18 residues. CDR3 in DNA: TGCGCCAGCAGCTCGGGACTAGCGGGAGGCCTGGGCACAGATACGCAGTATTTT. Translated: CASSSGLAGGLGTDTQYF. Looking up the rest from reference TRBV5-1 and TRBJ2-3 gives the full variable domain: KAGVTQTPRYLIKTRGQQVTLSCSPISGHRSVSWYQQTPGQGLQFLFEYFSETQRNKGNFPGRFSGRQFSNSRSEMNVSTLELGDSALYLCASSSGLAGGLGTDTQYFGPGTRLTVL.

The chain carries TRBV4-2 and TRBJ2-7; D perhaps matches TRBD2 (5 bases). The CDR3 has 13 amino acids. Trimming removed 2 bases at V and 6 bases at J, with 11 bases between. Germline CDR1 reads LGHNA; CDR2 reads YNFKEQ. CDR3 DNA sequence: TGTGCCAGCAGCCAACAGGAGGTTGGCGAGCAGTACTTC. This gives the protein CASSQQEVGEQYF.

Remarks on this clone: The sample carries other DNA sequences with the same CDR3. This chain links TRBV6-5 with TRBJ2-7; no clear D. CDR1 MNHEY and CDR2 SVGAGI come from the germline V gene. Trimming took 0 bases from V and 4 from J, leaving 7 bases between them. The CDR3 is 13 residues long. The CDR3: CASSYSTGYEQYF. CDR3 DNA: TGTGCCAGCAGTTACTCGACTGGGTACGAGCAGTACTTC.

The V call is TRBV5-1, the J call TRBJ2-4; possible D gene TRBD1, 6 bases. The germline V and J ends were trimmed by 0 bases and 0 bases, with 16 bases remaining between them. The germline V gene encodes CDR1 SGHRS and CDR2 YFSETQ. CDR3 size: 18 residues. In DNA, the CDR3 is TGCGCCAGCAGCTTGGTTCAACAGGGTAGAGTAGCCAAAAACATTCAGTACTTC. Its protein product is CASSLVQQGRVAKNIQYF.

The J gene is TRBJ1-2, the V gene TRBV5-1, with 9 bases lining up with TRBD1. This CDR3 has 14 amino acids. Germline trimming cut 3 bases from V and 4 bases from J; bases unmatched to any gene: 4. Germline CDR1 SGHRS, CDR2 YFSETQ. CDR3 residues: CASSSDRGGYGYTF. In DNA form, the CDR3 reads TGCGCCAGCAGCTCGGACAGGGGCGGCTATGGCTACACCTTC.

The J gene is TRBJ2-4, the V gene TRBV4-1, with D unresolved. Trimming removed 1 base at V and 0 bases at J, with 16 bases between. Germline V gene data show CDR1 as MGHRA and CDR2 as YSYEKL. The CDR3 sequence is 18 residues long. CDR3 loop: CASSQGPRRGLAKNIQYF. As DNA, the CDR3 is TGCGCCAGCAGCCAAGGGCCACGTCGAGGTTTAGCCAAAAACATTCAGTACTTC.

The count of this clone is one. The chain employs TRBV27 and TRBJ2-7; the D is unclear. CDR1 is MNHEY, CDR2 SMNVEV, per germline (reference sequence). The CDR3 sequence is 14 residues long. The V end lost 5 bases, the J end lost 2 bases, and 13 bases lay between the germline ends. The CDR3: CASSLGSEAYEQYF. CDR3 DNA: TGTGCCAGCAGTCTAGGAAGCGAGGCCTACGAGCAGTACTTC.

The chain joins TRBV15 to TRBJ2-3, with TRBD1 identical over 7 bases. The CDR3 sequence is 14 residues long. V dropped 3 bases and J dropped 2; count of bases not matched to a gene: 2. Germline lookup yields CDR1 LNHNV and CDR2 YYDKDF (reference sequence). DNA of the CDR3: TGTGCCACCAGCAGCGGACAGGACACAGATACGCAGTATTTT. Amino acid sequence: CATSSGQDTDTQYF.

The rearrangement uses TRBV5-5 and TRBJ1-1; 11 nucleotides agree with TRBD1. The ends lost 3 bases at V and 9 bases at J; junction bases unmatched: 10. The CDR3 extends over 15 amino acids. CDR1 and CDR2 (germline): SGHKS, YYEKEE (reference sequence). The CDR3 DNA sequence: TGTGCCAGCAGCTCGTGGGGACAGGGGGTTCAGAAAGCTTTCTTT. Protein: CASSSWGQGVQKAFF.